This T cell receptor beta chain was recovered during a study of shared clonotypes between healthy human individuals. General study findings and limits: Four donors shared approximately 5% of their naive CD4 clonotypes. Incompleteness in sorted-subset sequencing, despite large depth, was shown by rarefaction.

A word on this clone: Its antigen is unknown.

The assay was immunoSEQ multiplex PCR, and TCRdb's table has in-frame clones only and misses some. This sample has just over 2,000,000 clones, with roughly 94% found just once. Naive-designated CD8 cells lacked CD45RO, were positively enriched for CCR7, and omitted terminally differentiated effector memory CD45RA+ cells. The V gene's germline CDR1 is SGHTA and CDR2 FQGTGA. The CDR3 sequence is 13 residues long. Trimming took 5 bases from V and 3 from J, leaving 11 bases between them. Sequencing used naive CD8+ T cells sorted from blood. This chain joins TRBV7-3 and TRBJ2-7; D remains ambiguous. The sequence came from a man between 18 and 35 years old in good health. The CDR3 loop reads CASSTGLHYEQYF. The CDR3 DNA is TGTGCCAGCAGCACGGGTCTTCACTACGAGCAGTACTTC.